This T cell receptor (beta chain) came from a study of OX40 agonist ivuxolimab in advanced cancers. General study results and limits: At 0.1 to 3.0 mg/kg, clonal expansion of CD4+ and CD8+ blood T cells had occurred by week 6.

Assay: immunoSEQ multiplex PCR; the TCRdb copy retains only in-frame clones and omits some. The top ten hold 0.4% to 0.45% of the sample, which has approximately 70,000 clones, around four fifths seen once. Per the germline V gene, CDR1 is LNHDA and CDR2 is SQIVND (reference sequence). The CDR3 covers 15 residues. Trimming pared 4 bases from V and 0 bases from J, leaving 11 bases between. As to this clone: Its antigen is currently unknown.

This chain uses TRBV19 with TRBJ2-3; the D gene is possibly TRBD2 (7 bases). Sequenced here: CD4+ or CD8+ T cells sorted from blood, sampled in a trial of the OX40 agonist ivuxolimab. The clonotype comes from an adult with an advanced solid tumor such as melanoma, head and neck, liver or kidney cancer. The CDR3 protein is CASSRRGPSTDTQYF. CDR3 in DNA: TGTGCCAGTAGTAGGCGGGGGCCCAGCACAGATACGCAGTATTTT.